This T cell receptor beta chain was sequenced during a study of breast tumors, draining lymph nodes, adjacent tissues. One entry per CDR3 protein results from TCRdb running MiXCR on the multiplex PCR reads. Of approximately 190,000 distinct CDR3 sequences in the sample, approximately 33% are singletons; the top ten hold about 4.5%. Samples came from axillary lymph nodes draining the breast cancer. Study conclusions and caveats: Luminal-like breast cancer showed significantly higher tumor–nontumor repertoire similarity than basal-like.

This clonotype was picked up many times. The antigen is unknown. After removal of 2 bases from V and 6 bases from J, the junction contained 6 bases not matched to a gene. CDR3 length: 15 residues. CDR1 is SGHDT and CDR2 is YYEEEE in the germline V gene. This TCR derives from a female donor with breast cancer. Some clones in this sample may be carry-over from other donors' samples. This sequence joins TRBV5-6 and TRBJ1-5, with 9 bases lining up with TRBD1. The material sequenced was axillary lymph node tissue. Here the CDR3 DNA reads TGTGCCAGCAGCTTATGGACAGGGGCTAGTCAGCCCCAGCATTTT. Translating it yields CASSLWTGASQPQHF.